This T cell receptor (beta chain) appears in the sequencing data of a study of T cell responses to AZD1222 COVID-19 vaccine. Study-wide findings and caveats: Increases in Spike-specific TCR breadth and depth were seen after two AZD1222 doses. CD4 TCRs associated with vaccination spanned spike, dominating at 160-218 and 743-854. Donors skewed white British and female; clonal diversity was possibly underestimated.

This clone appeared a single time. Its cognate antigen is unknown. The protocol was immunoSEQ multiplex PCR, while the TCRdb copy is restricted to in-frame clones and leaves out a portion. This table has 100,000 to 150,000 clones, 75% to 95% appearing once. This receptor was taken from an adult who received the MenACWY meningococcal vaccine as a control. The starting material was peripheral blood, obtained 28 days after the second dose of the MenACWY control vaccine.

The CDR3 DNA reads as TGTGCCATCAGTGACGACAGGGGGAACACTGAAGCTTTCTTT. Protein: CAISDDRGNTEAFF. This rearrangement joins TRBV10-3 to TRBJ1-1; the match to TRBD1 covers 8 bases. In germline, CDR1 is ENHRY, CDR2 SYGVKD. V dropped 3 bases and J dropped 1; count of bases not matched to a gene: 1. The CDR3 is 14 amino acids.